Listed here are 5 T cell receptor beta chains from one sample, sequenced in a study of T cells expressing NK-cell markers. Following a re-call of the 5' RACE reads, TCRdb has one entry per CDR3 protein and lacks DNA. This repertoire comprises roughly 390,000 distinct CDR3 sequences; its ten largest clones make up around 10%. Material: blood T cells: a sorted CD56 or NKG2C T cell subset, CD4+ or CD8+ T cells, or bulk PBMC T cells (not recorded which). The source of these receptors is a woman aged 50 to 60 in good health.

V usage is TRBV7-9 and J usage is TRBJ2-1; TCRdb names TRBD1, which stays unverified in the absence of DNA. The CDR3 runs 13 residues. Germline lookup yields CDR1 SEHNR and CDR2 FQNEAQ (reference sequence). The CDR3: CASSPRVYNEQFF.

CDR3 residues: CASSQTGASSYEQYF. The chain couples TRBV14 to TRBJ2-7; TCRdb selects TRBD1, and the lack of DNA leaves this call unchecked. The germline gives CDR1 SGHDN, CDR2 FVKESK. The CDR3 is 15 residues long.

This rearrangement joins TRBV5-1 to TRBJ2-7; TCRdb reports TRBD1, a call that lacks DNA to check it against. CDR3 length: 15 residues. From germline, CDR1 is SGHRS and CDR2 YFSETQ. The CDR3 loop is CASRLGDRVSYEQYF.

The chain is built from TRBV29-1 and TRBJ1-2; TCRdb's D call, TRBD1, is unchecked because there is no DNA. The CDR3 loop spans 11 amino acids. Germline V CDR1 and CDR2: SQVTM, ANQGSEA. The CDR3 region is CASVGGRGYTF.

The V and J genes are TRBV11-2 and TRBJ1-1. This CDR3 is built from 16 residues. Germline V gene lookup returns CDR1 SGHAT and CDR2 FQNNGV. The CDR3 sequence: CASSLPSRDMNTEAFF.